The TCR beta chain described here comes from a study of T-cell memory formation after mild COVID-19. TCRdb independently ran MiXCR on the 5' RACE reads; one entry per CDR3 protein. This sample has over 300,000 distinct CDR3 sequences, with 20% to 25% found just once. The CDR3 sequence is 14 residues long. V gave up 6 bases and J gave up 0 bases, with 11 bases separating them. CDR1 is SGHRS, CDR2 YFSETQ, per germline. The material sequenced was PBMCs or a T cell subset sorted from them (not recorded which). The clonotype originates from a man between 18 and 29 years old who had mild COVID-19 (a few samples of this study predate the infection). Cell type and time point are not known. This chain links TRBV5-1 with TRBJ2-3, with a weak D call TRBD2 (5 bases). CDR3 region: CASTPGTSTDTQYF. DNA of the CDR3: TGCGCCAGCACCCCGGGAACTAGCACAGATACGCAGTATTTT.